This T cell receptor beta chain was identified during a study of shared clonotypes between healthy human individuals. Study overall: Sampling drew on donors who were two women and a few men aged 18 to 49.

Deletions cut 1 base from V and 4 bases from J, with 19 bases between. The CDR3 sequence is 17 residues long. CDR1 is SGHTA, CDR2 FQGNSA, per germline. About this clone: Antigen unknown.

Regarding the study as a whole: Non-shared clonotypes had lower generation probabilities than those shared by all four donors. Shared across four donors were about 4.6% of the naive CD4 clonotypes.

This table comes from immunoSEQ multiplex PCR, and its TCRdb copy is limited to in-frame clones, with some not included. The sample lists about 1 million clones; more than 60% were seen once. The sequenced material came from memory CD4+ T cells sorted from blood. The subset here: CD45RA-negative fraction. The sequence derives from a man younger than 30 in good health. This chain connects TRBV7-2 to TRBJ1-1, with D possibly matching TRBD1 (5 bases). CDR3 sequence reads: CASSLEWWGPEGTEAFF. In DNA form, the CDR3 reads TGTGCCAGCAGCTTAGAGTGGTGGGGACCTGAGGGCACTGAAGCTTTCTTT.